These T cell receptor beta chains were read from a single sample in a study of blood T cell repertoires in COVID-19. The assay was immunoSEQ multiplex PCR, and TCRdb's table has in-frame clones only and misses some. The top ten hold roughly 4% of the sample, which has roughly 300,000 clones, approximately 90% seen once. Sequencing was carried out using PBMCs or T cells enriched from blood (not recorded which). The receptors were sampled from a man aged 25 to 40 who had recovered from COVID-19. Each CDR3 is given with its conserved first and last residue.

v_call	cdr3_length	j_call	cdr3_aa
TRBV24-1	19	TRBJ2-3	CATSDTGLAGGPETDTQYF
TRBV27	14	TRBJ1-2	CASSSRDRVYGYTF
TRBV18	17	TRBJ2-3	CASSPGLGGGAADTQYF
TRBV5-1	13	TRBJ2-7	CASSLAGSYEQYF
TRBV7-9	12	TRBJ2-3	CASSLTPLTQYF
TRBV5-1	16	TRBJ2-3	CASSTDRAGSGDTQYF
TRBV30	15	TRBJ2-2	CAWEPGQGVPGELFF
TRBV30	16	TRBJ1-5	CAWNRGGYSSNQPQHF
TRBV24-1	16	TRBJ2-3	CATSRGSGKVGDTQYF
TRBV2	13	TRBJ2-5	CASSKGLKETQYF
TRBV5-4	17	TRBJ1-6	CASSSGNPSSYNSPLHF
TRBV6-4	19	TRBJ2-1	CASSKGLAGNTRSYNEQFF
TRBV4-1	15	TRBJ2-1	CASSHERESGNEQFF
TRBV3-1/TRBV3-2	16	TRBJ2-3	CASSQARAGGSDTQYF
TRBV19	15	TRBJ1-5	CASSFRTASNQPQHF
TRBV7-6	15	TRBJ2-1	CASSLGFTEYNEQFF
TRBV27	16	TRBJ2-3	CASTAGGGAGTDTQYF
TRBV24-1	15	TRBJ2-3	CATSDPGTSSDTQYF
TRBV28	15	TRBJ1-6	CASRVDSSYNSPLHF
TRBV7-6	11	TRBJ2-1	CASRSLGEQFF
TRBV2	15	TRBJ2-5	CASRTGSEWIQTQYF
TRBV6-6	20	TRBJ2-5	CASSHPPGGQATKKEETQYF
TRBV7-2	17	TRBJ2-1	CASSLGSRAGSYNEQFF
TRBV5-6	15	TRBJ1-2	CASSSPVVGLYGYTF
TRBV27	14	TRBJ1-5	CASSLRQGVQPQHF
TRBV2	11	TRBJ2-7	CASSDGYEQYF
TRBV2	13	TRBJ2-7	CASSQGTHYEQYF
TRBV9	12	TRBJ2-7	CASSPSPYEQYF
TRBV13	17	TRBJ2-2	CASSSYGLAGNTGELFF
TRBV5-1	11	TRBJ2-7	CASTYGDEQYF
TRBV5-1	17	TRBJ1-2	CASSGGTGGYPNYGYTF
TRBV5-4	17	TRBJ2-7	CASSLPPGQGFIYEQYF
TRBV19	14	TRBJ1-6	CASSILSYNSPLHF
TRBV5-1	16	TRBJ2-1	CASTEVPDYPKNEQFF
TRBV2	14	TRBJ1-5	CASSEQGLNRPQHF
TRBV30	12	TRBJ2-7	CACLGPSYEQYF
TRBV28	15	TRBJ1-2	CASSSSGTGLYGYTF
TRBV19	17	TRBJ2-1	CASRGLAGMSSYNEQFF
TRBV19	16	TRBJ2-5	CASSIGLTGGQETQYF
TRBV12-5	16	TRBJ1-1	CASGLFRTSGLTEAFF
TRBV28	15	TRBJ1-2	CASRRPGNSNYGYTF
TRBV24-1	16	TRBJ2-5	CATSDPKTGRGETQYF
TRBV13	14	TRBJ1-1	CASSLVYGSTEAFF
TRBV28	14	TRBJ1-2	CASSLRGRGAGYTF
TRBV27	14	TRBJ2-1	CASRRDGRYNEQFF
TRBV5-1	15	TRBJ1-3	CASSLAGGAGNTIYF